Shown below are 27 T cell receptor beta chains from a single sample sequenced in a study of identical twins. TCRdb re-analysed the 5' RACE reads in MiXCR, keeping a single row per CDR3 protein. The profile covers 420,000 or so distinct CDR3 sequences, with about 18% appearing a single time and 12% taken by the ten largest. The sample comprised naive T cells sorted from blood. These receptors were collected from a man aged 50 or older in good health.

This clonotype was detected a few times. CDR3 region: CSAREGRGLVSNQPQHF. In DNA, the CDR3 is TGCAGTGCTAGAGAGGGCAGGGGGCTTGTTAGCAATCAGCCCCAGCATTTT. The genes are TRBV20-1 and TRBJ1-5, with 8 bases fitting TRBD1. After removal of 0 bases from V and 0 bases from J, the junction contained 7 bases not matched to a gene. The CDR3 consists of 17 residues. Per germline, CDR1 DFQATT and CDR2 SNEGSKA (reference sequence).

The CDR3 bases are TGTGCCAGCAGCTTAGTGCGGTTAGAGACCCAGTACTTC. This sequence encodes CASSLVRLETQYF. The chain is built from TRBV7-8 and TRBJ2-5; D gene uncertain. The CDR3 contains 13 residues. Between the trimmed V and J ends, which lost 1 base and 4 bases, there was a span of 7 bases. Germline CDR1 is SGHVS and CDR2 is FQNEAQ.

The gene calls are TRBV5-1 and TRBJ1-1; 9 bases fit TRBD1. The J segment lost 4 bases and the V segment lost 0 bases, leaving 1 base of the junction unmatched. Germline assignment: CDR1 SGHRS and CDR2 YFSETQ. The CDR3 runs to 14 residues. The CDR3 loop reads CASSLGDRVTEAFF. Here the CDR3 DNA reads TGCGCCAGCAGCTTGGGGGACAGGGTCACTGAAGCTTTCTTT.

The J gene is TRBJ2-2, the V gene TRBV4-2; unclear D gene. The V end was cut by 0 bases, the J end by 6 bases, with 5 bases between. Germline assignment: CDR1 LGHNA and CDR2 YNFKEQ. The CDR3 has 13 residues. The CDR3 coding sequence is TGTGCCAGCAGCCAAGACAAGTCCGGGGAGCTGTTTTTT. Translated: CASSQDKSGELFF.

Note on this clonotype: Possible read error: a much larger clone is one base away. V is TRBV7-2 and J is TRBJ2-1; D is possibly TRBD1 or TRBD2 (6 bases each). This CDR3 region has 16 residues. The V end lost 1 base, the J end lost 9 bases, and 19 bases lay between the germline ends. Germline V lookup: CDR1 SGHTA, CDR2 FQGNSA. DNA of the CDR3: TGTGCCAGCAGCTTAGGTGGGGGCGCGGGGCTCAGTGAGCAGTTCTTC. Encoded protein: CASSLGGGAGLSEQFF. The full variable domain, its missing parts supplied by reference TRBV7-2 and TRBJ2-1, is GAGVSQSPSNKVTEKGKDVELRCDPISGHTALYWYRQSLGQGLEFLIYFQGNSAPDKSGLPSDRFSAERTGGSVSTLTIQRTQQEDSAVYLCASSLGGGAGLSEQFFGPGTRLTVL.

The J gene is TRBJ1-4, the V gene TRBV20-1; no clear D gene. V dropped 1 base and J dropped 6 bases, with 15 bases sitting between them. This CDR3 has 15 amino acids. Germline V CDR1 and CDR2: DFQATT, SNEGSKA (reference sequence). The CDR3 here is CSARGSSYWDEKLFF. The CDR3 DNA reads TGCAGTGCTAGAGGTAGCAGCTACTGGGATGAAAAACTGTTTTTT.

The genes are TRBV12-3 or TRBV12-4 and TRBJ1-4; 7 bases are a match to TRBD1. V lost 6 bases to trimming and J lost 8 bases; unmatched junction nucleotides: 3. The CDR3 is 12 residues long. CDR3 DNA sequence: TGTGCCAGCAGACAGGGGTTGGAAAAACTGTTTTTT. This sequence encodes CASRQGLEKLFF.

This chain connects TRBV20-1 to TRBJ2-7; 9 nucleotides align to TRBD1. Trimming cost V 5 bases and J 1 base; bases outside gene matches: 3. Germline-derived CDR1 and CDR2 are DFQATT and SNEGSKA (reference sequence). The CDR3 has 13 amino acids. The CDR3 DNA reads as TGCAGTGCTCCGGACAGGGGATCCTACGAGCAGTACTTC. This sequence encodes CSAPDRGSYEQYF.

This clonotype was counted ten times or more. The J gene is TRBJ2-5, the V gene TRBV20-1; weak D call: TRBD1 (6 bases). The CDR3 covers 13 residues. V was cut by 6 bases and J by 0 bases, with 11 bases left in between. Germline V gene lookup returns CDR1 DFQATT and CDR2 SNEGSKA (reference sequence). CDR3 loop: CSAKQGNQETQYF. CDR3 DNA sequence: TGCAGTGCCAAACAGGGAAACCAAGAGACCCAGTACTTC.

This clonotype was seen a handful of times. The chain links TRBV20-1 to TRBJ2-7; TRBD1 matches 8 bases. CDR3 length equals 14 residues. V was clipped by 3 bases and J by 4 bases; unmatched bases: 8. Germline V gene data show CDR1 as DFQATT and CDR2 as SNEGSKA (reference sequence). The CDR3: CSASSPGGWYEQYF. CDR3 DNA: TGCAGTGCTAGCTCTCCAGGGGGCTGGTACGAGCAGTACTTC.

Only a few counts were recorded for this clonotype. CDR3 bases: TGCAGCGTTGGAATGACAGGCTCCTACGAGCAGTACTTC. It is translated as CSVGMTGSYEQYF. The rearrangement uses TRBV29-1 and TRBJ2-7, with TRBD1 as a possible D gene (6 bases). Looked up from germline, CDR1 is SQVTM and CDR2 is ANQGSEA. CDR3 length: 13 amino acids. The V and J ends lost 4 bases and 0 bases respectively, with 10 bases between them.

The CDR3 reads CAIRRLADTGELFF. Written as DNA, the CDR3 is TGTGCCATCAGGAGACTAGCGGACACCGGGGAGCTGTTTTTT. This chain links TRBV10-3 with TRBJ2-2, with 9 nucleotides matching TRBD2. In germline, CDR1 is ENHRY, CDR2 SYGVKD. This CDR3 has 14 amino acids. V lost 6 bases and J lost 3; bases outside the gene matches: 2.

This clonotype was seen many times. This chain uses TRBV5-5 with TRBJ2-7, with 9 bases matching TRBD1. Trimming at V came to 3 bases and at J to 0 bases, leaving 4 bases not matched to a gene. The CDR3 contains 15 residues. Germline lookup yields CDR1 SGHKS and CDR2 YYEKEE (reference sequence). CDR3 in amino acids: CASSSQGAISYEQYF. CDR3 DNA: TGTGCCAGCAGCTCACAGGGGGCCATCTCCTACGAGCAGTACTTC.

This chain connects TRBV7-9 to TRBJ2-3, with D unresolved. The V end was cut by 7 bases, the J end by 0 bases, with 8 bases between. Germline V gene sequence: CDR1 SEHNR, CDR2 FQNEAQ (reference sequence). CDR3 size: 13 residues. CDR3 region: CASTEDSTDTQYF. DNA of the CDR3: TGTGCCAGCACAGAAGACAGCACAGATACGCAGTATTTT.

There are many counts of this clonotype. V gene TRBV6-5 combines with J gene TRBJ1-2, with 9 bases that match TRBD1. CDR1 MNHEY and CDR2 SVGAGI come from the germline V gene. V lost 0 bases, J lost 6 bases, and 5 bases stayed unmatched. This CDR3 spans 15 amino acids. CDR3 coding DNA: TGTGCCAGCAGTTACTCGAGTGGGACAGGGAATGGCTACACCTTC. Protein product: CASSYSSGTGNGYTF.

This clonotype has only a few counts. The chain combines TRBV20-1 with TRBJ2-5, with 11 bases that match TRBD2. In germline, CDR1 is DFQATT, CDR2 SNEGSKA (reference sequence). CDR3 size: 14 residues. V was clipped by 6 bases and J by 7 bases; unmatched bases: 10. CDR3 sequence (DNA): TGCAGTGCCAGCGAGACTAGCGGGATCGTGACCCAGTACTTC. Amino acid sequence: CSASETSGIVTQYF.

This clonotype came up once. The chain carries TRBV6-2 or TRBV6-3 and TRBJ2-7; either TRBD1 or TRBD2 may supply D (5 bases each). In germline, CDR1 is MNHEY, CDR2 SVGEGT. Trimming shortened V by 3 bases and J by 3 bases, and 15 bases separated the two germline ends. This CDR3 comprises 15 residues. The CDR3 is CASSYVRDLIYEQYF. The CDR3 DNA is TGTGCCAGCAGTTATGTCCGGGACCTAATCTACGAGCAGTACTTC.

The rearrangement links TRBV24-1 to TRBJ2-1, with D unclear. The germline V and J ends were trimmed by 10 bases and 8 bases, with 14 bases remaining between them. Germline V gene sequence: CDR1 KGHDR, CDR2 SFDVKD. This CDR3 is 12 amino acids long. CDR3 in DNA: TGTGCCACATCCCCCCGGGCGCATGAGCAGTTCTTC. Translation: CATSPRAHEQFF.

CDR3 nucleotides: TGCAGTGCTAGAGATGGAGACAGGGAAGCCAAAAACATTCAGTACTTC. Protein: CSARDGDREAKNIQYF. The V call is TRBV20-1, the J call TRBJ2-4, with 7 nucleotides matching TRBD1. The CDR3 contains 16 residues. The V and J ends lost 0 bases and 0 bases, in that order; junction bases with no gene match: 5. Germline values: CDR1 DFQATT, CDR2 SNEGSKA (reference sequence).

The rearrangement uses TRBV4-3 and TRBJ2-7; D is possibly TRBD2 (5 bases). Germline-derived CDR1 and CDR2 are LGHNA and YSLEER. CDR3 length: 15 residues. V shed 2 bases and J shed 0 bases, with 11 bases lying between them. CDR3 residues: CASSQISGSSYEQYF. The CDR3 DNA is TGCGCCAGCAGCCAAATAAGCGGATCCTCCTACGAGCAGTACTTC.

The chain links TRBV6-5 to TRBJ2-1; D is ambiguous. V lost 0 bases to trimming and J lost 1 base, with 7 bases between them. The CDR3 covers 15 residues. Germline CDR1 reads MNHEY; CDR2 reads SVGAGI. In nucleotides, the CDR3 is TGTGCCAGCAGTTACTCCCTAGATTCCTACAATGAGCAGTTCTTC. Translating gives CASSYSLDSYNEQFF.

This clonotype was recorded at least ten times. The chain carries TRBV29-1 and TRBJ2-7, with 7 bases that match TRBD1. Germline CDR1 SQVTM, CDR2 ANQGSEA. CDR3 length equals 13 residues. The V and J ends lost 4 bases and 3 bases, in that order; junction bases with no gene match: 6. The CDR3: CSVVGDRDYEQYF. CDR3 bases: TGCAGCGTTGTTGGTGACAGGGACTACGAGCAGTACTTC.

This clonotype was observed at least ten times. This chain uses TRBV6-1 with TRBJ2-1; a weak D match, TRBD1 (6 bases). Trimming cost V 2 bases and J 0 bases, with 8 bases left between them. Germline-derived CDR1 and CDR2 are MNHNS and SASEGT. The CDR3 contains 15 residues. The CDR3 nucleotides read TGTGCCAGCAGTGAAATACAGGGCTCCTACAATGAGCAGTTCTTC. This sequence encodes CASSEIQGSYNEQFF.

This clonotype was observed at least ten times. V gene TRBV11-2 combines with J gene TRBJ1-6; D gene ambiguous. V lost 0 bases to trimming and J lost 7 bases, with 4 bases between them. The CDR3 is 13 amino acids. Germline V gene lookup returns CDR1 SGHAT and CDR2 FQNNGV. In DNA form, the CDR3 reads TGTGCCAGCAGCTTAGAGGGGAATTCACCCCTCCACTTT. Translation: CASSLEGNSPLHF.

This chain joins TRBV7-2 and TRBJ2-4; 7 bases are a match to TRBD2. From germline, CDR1 is SGHTA and CDR2 FQGNSA. V lost 3 bases, J lost 6 bases, and 5 bases stayed unmatched. The CDR3 spans 14 residues. The chain's CDR3 is CASSFGAGVNIQYF. CDR3 sequence (DNA): TGTGCCAGCAGCTTTGGGGCGGGAGTAAACATTCAGTACTTC.

The CDR3 spells CASRWTGVNTDTQYF. CDR3 nucleotide sequence: TGTGCCAGCAGGTGGACAGGGGTCAACACAGATACGCAGTATTTT. The chain couples TRBV7-2 to TRBJ2-3; 9 bases fit TRBD1. The CDR3 totals 15 residues. Germline CDR1 reads SGHTA; CDR2 reads FQGNSA. The V gene end was trimmed by 6 bases and the J gene end by 2 bases; junction bases not matched to a gene: 6.

This clonotype was observed at least ten times. V and J are TRBV7-9 and TRBJ2-3; D gene ambiguous. V dropped 1 base and J dropped 2 bases, with 10 bases sitting between them. The CDR3 consists of 15 residues. Germline V lookup: CDR1 SEHNR, CDR2 FQNEAQ (reference sequence). The CDR3 spells CASSLVGTYTDTQYF. The DNA for the CDR3 is TGTGCCAGCAGCTTAGTGGGCACCTACACAGATACGCAGTATTTT.